A single sample is the source of the 9 T cell receptor beta chains below, sequenced in a study of shared clonotypes between healthy human individuals. CD8 cells classed as naive were CD45RO-negative and positively selected for CCR7, excluding terminally differentiated effector memory CD45RA+ cells. The method was immunoSEQ multiplex PCR; TCRdb's version includes in-frame clones alone and lacks a portion of them. This table has approximately 2,000,000 clones, about 93% appearing once. Material for sequencing was naive CD8+ T cells from PBMCs. Every receptor here comes from a man between 18 and 29 years old in good health. Some clones in this sample may be carry-over from other donors' samples.

The CDR3, as DNA: TGTGCCAGCAGGAGGGAGGGGAATACGCAGTATTTT. This gives the protein CASRREGNTQYF. The chain links TRBV14 to TRBJ2-3, with 7 bases that match TRBD2. The CDR3 has 12 residues. Germline assignment: CDR1 SGHDN and CDR2 FVKESK. V shed 6 bases, J shed 7 bases, and the junction held 4 bases outside the gene matches. The full variable domain, completed using reference TRBV14 and TRBJ2-3, is EAGVTQFPSHSVIEKGQTVTLRCDPISGHDNLYWYRRVMGKEIKFLLHFVKESKQDESGMPNNRFLAERTGGTYSTLKVQPAELEDSGVYFCASRREGNTQYFGPGTRLTVL.

The rearrangement uses TRBV7-9 and TRBJ2-5; TRBD2 is a possible D gene (6 bases). This CDR3 is built from 15 residues. Per germline, CDR1 SEHNR and CDR2 FQNEAQ (reference sequence). Between the trimmed V and J ends, which lost 5 bases and 5 bases, there was a span of 18 bases. DNA for the CDR3: TGTGCCAGCAGCGTACCCGGGACTGCCCTTGAGACCCAGTACTTC. It is translated as CASSVPGTALETQYF.

The CDR3 DNA sequence: TGTGCCATCAGTGAGGCGGGCCCCGTGTACAATGAGCAGTTCTTC. Protein product: CAISEAGPVYNEQFF. The gene calls are TRBV10-3 and TRBJ2-1, with a tentative D call TRBD2 (5 bases). CDR3 length equals 15 residues. The germline CDR1 and CDR2 sequences are ENHRY and SYGVKD. The germline V and J ends were trimmed by 2 bases and 4 bases, with 12 bases remaining between them.

The chain has TRBV6-5 and TRBJ2-7; D may be TRBD2 (5 bases). The CDR3 contains 13 residues. CDR1 is MNHEY and CDR2 is SVGAGI in the germline V gene. V was clipped by 6 bases and J by 2 bases, with 11 bases between them. CDR3: CASRERTTYEQYF. CDR3 in DNA: TGTGCCAGCAGGGAGCGGACCACCTACGAGCAGTACTTC.

This clone has a single count. CDR3 region: CASSPNWADLYEQYF. The CDR3 DNA is TGTGCCAGCAGTCCCAACTGGGCGGACCTCTACGAGCAGTACTTC. The chain is built from TRBV27 and TRBJ2-7; D is uncertain. V dropped 5 bases and J dropped 3 bases, with 17 bases sitting between them. Germline values: CDR1 MNHEY, CDR2 SMNVEV (reference sequence). This CDR3 comprises 15 residues.

This chain links TRBV28 with TRBJ2-3; 14 bases fit TRBD2. Trimming cost V 6 bases and J 1 base; bases outside gene matches: 12. The CDR3 contains 19 residues. The germline V gene has CDR1 MDHEN and CDR2 SYDVKM. CDR3 nucleotide sequence: TGTGCCAGCAGCCTGGCAGGGACTAGCGGGAGCACTGGCACAGATACGCAGTATTTT. Its translation is CASSLAGTSGSTGTDTQYF. The variable domain in full, with the rest retrieved from reference TRBV28 and TRBJ2-3, is DVKVTQSSRYLVKRTGEKVFLECVQDMDHENMFWYRQDPGLGLRLIYFSYDVKMKEKGDIPEGYSVSREKKERFSLILESASTNQTSMYLCASSLAGTSGSTGTDTQYFGPGTRLTVL.

The chain uses TRBV2 and TRBJ2-7, with D maybe TRBD2 (6 bases). The CDR3 covers 12 residues. The germline gives CDR1 SNHLY, CDR2 FYNNEI. Trimming removed 6 bases from V and 3 bases from J, with 9 bases in between. The CDR3 DNA follows: TGTGCCAGCAGGGCGGGGATCTACGAGCAGTACTTC. Its protein is CASRAGIYEQYF.

This chain joins TRBV19 and TRBJ1-1, with D possibly TRBD1 on 6 matching bases. The CDR3 runs 12 residues. V was trimmed by 6 bases and J by 6 bases, leaving 11 bases between them. Germline CDR1 is LNHDA and CDR2 is SQIVND (reference sequence). CDR3 region: CASSRGSPEAFF. The CDR3 bases are TGTGCCAGTAGCAGGGGTTCCCCTGAAGCTTTCTTT.

The chain joins TRBV28 to TRBJ2-3, with 7 bases identical to TRBD1. CDR1 and CDR2 (germline): MDHEN, SYDVKM. The CDR3 consists of 16 residues. The V gene end was trimmed by 6 bases and the J gene end by 1 base; junction bases not matched to a gene: 10. The CDR3 DNA reads as TGTGCCAGCAGCGACCCGGGACAGCCTCGCACAGATACGCAGTATTTT. Its protein product is CASSDPGQPRTDTQYF.